Listed below are T cell receptor beta chains from one sample, sequenced in a study of monozygotic twins with cystic fibrosis. Here immunoSEQ multiplex PCR was the method, and the copy in TCRdb shows in-frame clones only, minus some. The table has 18,000 or so clones, about 90% seen once. What was sequenced was blood. These receptors were obtained from a girl aged 2 to 10 with cystic fibrosis. CDR3s include the opening cysteine and the closing phenylalanine or tryptophan. A D gene is named only where the DNA matches it firmly. Only some rows state a clone size, as once, few, many or a class for expanded clones.

v_call	d_call	j_call	clone_size	cdr3_nt	cdr3_aa
TRBV19	NA	TRBJ1-5	NA	TGTGCCAGTACTTTAGAGGCAGGAAGGGTTCCTCAGCCCCAGCATTTT	CASTLEAGRVPQPQHF
TRBV7-2	NA	TRBJ1-5	NA	TGTGCCAGCAGCTTATCAGGGGGCAATCAGCCCCAGCATTTT	CASSLSGGNQPQHF
TRBV7-2	TRBD2	TRBJ2-2	NA	TGTGCCAGCAGCTTAATTCGGGGGGAGAACACCGGGGAGCTGTTTTTT	CASSLIRGENTGELFF
TRBV11-2	NA	TRBJ1-3	once	TGTGCCAGCAGCTTCAGGAGCTCTGGAAACACCATATATTTT	CASSFRSSGNTIYF
TRBV4-1	NA	TRBJ1-5	few	TGCGCCAGCAGCCAAGATGTAACGAATCAGCCCCAGCATTTT	CASSQDVTNQPQHF
TRBV5-1	NA	TRBJ2-1	NA	TGCGCCAGCAGCCGAACAATCCATGAGCAGTTCTTC	CASSRTIHEQFF
TRBV18	NA	TRBJ2-3	NA	TGTGCCAGCTCACCCTTACAGAGTCCCACAGATACGCAGTATTTT	CASSPLQSPTDTQYF
TRBV2	NA	TRBJ2-1	NA	TGTGCCTCCCAACGGACCGAGCAGTTCTTC	CASQRTEQFF
TRBV30	NA	TRBJ1-1	NA	TGTGCCTGGATCGGCGGTTTTAAGAACACTGAAGCTTTCTTT	CAWIGGFKNTEAFF
TRBV5-5	TRBD1	TRBJ1-1	NA	TGTGCCAGCAGCTTGGGTCAGGGGGCTGAAGCTTTCTTT	CASSLGQGAEAFF
TRBV2	NA	TRBJ1-3	once	TGTAACACGGGGGATTCCGGCTCTGGAAACACCATATATTTT	CNTGDSGSGNTIYF
TRBV21-1	NA	TRBJ1-2	NA	TGTGCCAGCAGCAAGAGGACGTTGGATGGCTACACCTTC	CASSKRTLDGYTF
TRBV5-1	TRBD1	TRBJ2-3	NA	TGCGCCAGCAGCCGAGGACAGGGGGTTGGAGATACGCAGTATTTT	CASSRGQGVGDTQYF
TRBV4-1	NA	TRBJ1-2	NA	TGCGCCAGCAGAGACTTTAAGGGTGCCTATGGCTACACCTTC	CASRDFKGAYGYTF
TRBV4-2	TRBD1	TRBJ2-2	NA	TGTGCCAGCAGCCAGAATGGACAGGGACCCCCCGGGGAGCTGTTTTTT	CASSQNGQGPPGELFF
TRBV29-1	NA	TRBJ2-1	NA	TGCAGCGTTGAAGCCAAGAAAGGGTATAGGTCCTACAATGAGCAGTTCTTC	CSVEAKKGYRSYNEQFF
TRBV6-4	TRBD1	TRBJ2-2	NA	TGTGCCAGCAGTGACTCGGCAGGGGGGAACACCGGGGAGCTGTTTTTT	CASSDSAGGNTGELFF
TRBV5-1	NA	TRBJ1-1	NA	TGCGCCAGCAGCTTGGGCACTGAAGCTTTCTTT	CASSLGTEAFF
TRBV6-5	NA	TRBJ2-7	NA	TGTGCCAGCAGAGCCACACAGGGTTCATACGAGCAGTACTTC	CASRATQGSYEQYF
TRBV30	TRBD2	TRBJ2-3	NA	TGTGCCTGGAGTACCGGGACTAGCGGACGCACAGATACGCAGTATTTT	CAWSTGTSGRTDTQYF
TRBV9	NA	TRBJ2-1	NA	TGTGCCAGCAGCGCCCCAAAGGCAGGGAGCAACAATGAGCAGTTCTTC	CASSAPKAGSNNEQFF
TRBV28	TRBD1	TRBJ1-5	NA	TGTGCCAGCAGTGGTGTTGAAGGACAGGGGGAAAGGGGCAATCAGCCCCAGCATTTT	CASSGVEGQGERGNQPQHF
TRBV5-4	NA	TRBJ1-2	NA	TGTGCCAGCAGCTCCGGGACTAACTATGGCTACACCTTC	CASSSGTNYGYTF
TRBV2	TRBD1	TRBJ1-3	NA	TGTGCCAGCAGACCACAGGGGGCCTCCTCTGGAAACACCATATATTTT	CASRPQGASSGNTIYF
TRBV5-1	NA	TRBJ1-2	NA	TGCGCCAGCAGCCCTGGTAGGTTAGCTAACTATGGCTACACCTTC	CASSPGRLANYGYTF
TRBV5-8	NA	TRBJ1-1	NA	TGTGCCAGCAGCTTGAGGTCAGGGCTTATGAACACTGAAGCTTTCTTT	CASSLRSGLMNTEAFF